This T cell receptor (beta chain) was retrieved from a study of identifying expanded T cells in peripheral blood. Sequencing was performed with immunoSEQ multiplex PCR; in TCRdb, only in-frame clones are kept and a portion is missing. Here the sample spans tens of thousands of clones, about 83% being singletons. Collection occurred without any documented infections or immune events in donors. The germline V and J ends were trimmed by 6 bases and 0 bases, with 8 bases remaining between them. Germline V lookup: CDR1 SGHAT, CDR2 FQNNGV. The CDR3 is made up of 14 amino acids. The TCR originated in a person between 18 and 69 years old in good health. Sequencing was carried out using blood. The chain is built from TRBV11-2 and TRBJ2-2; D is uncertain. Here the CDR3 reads CASSTRANTGELFF. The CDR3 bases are TGTGCCAGCAGTACAAGGGCGAACACCGGGGAGCTGTTTTTT. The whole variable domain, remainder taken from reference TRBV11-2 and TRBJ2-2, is EAGVAQSPRYKIIEKRQSVAFWCNPISGHATLYWYQQILGQGPKLLIQFQNNGVVDDSQLPKDRFSAERLKGVDSTLKIQPAKLEDSAVYLCASSTRANTGELFFGEGSRLTVL.